A single sample is the source of the 20 T cell receptor beta chains below, sequenced in a study of T cells in Graves' hyperthyroidism and ophthalmopathy. TCR beta CDR3 regions were amplified from RNA. TCR CDR3 regions were first amplified by RT-PCR with HTBI primers. Using its own MiXCR run on the multiplex PCR reads, TCRdb lists one record per CDR3 protein. The sample shows 350,000 to 400,000 distinct CDR3 sequences, about 18% of them seen only once. Sequenced material: blood. All receptors come from a woman under 30 with Graves' hyperthyroidism.

This clonotype was seen ten or more times. The CDR3 here is CASSYTSGPNQPQHF. Written as DNA, the CDR3 is TGTGCCAGCAGTTACACGTCCGGCCCCAATCAGCCCCAGCATTTT. The chain carries TRBV6-5 and TRBJ1-5, with D uncertain. Per germline, CDR1 MNHEY and CDR2 SVGAGI. The CDR3 covers 15 residues. V lost 2 bases and J 3 bases, leaving 11 bases between the germline ends.

Details on this clonotype: Because it lacks the conserved phenylalanine or tryptophan at the end, this CDR3 is likely a read error. This chain links TRBV20-1 with TRBJ2-7; TRBD2 aligns across 7 bases. This CDR3 spans 18 amino acids. J was trimmed by 4 bases and V by 3 bases; bases with no gene match: 21. CDR1 is DFQATT and CDR2 is SNEGSKA in the germline V gene (reference sequence). Written as DNA, the CDR3 is TGCAGTGCTAGTGAGGGATTTGGGTTTATAAGCGGGAAATACGAGCAGTACCTC. This translates into CSASEGFGFISGKYEQYL.

This clonotype has a count of ten or more. The V call is TRBV29-1, the J call TRBJ2-5; D may match TRBD1 or TRBD2 (5 bases each). Trimming cost V 3 bases and J 4 bases, with 9 bases left between them. The V gene's germline CDR1 is SQVTM and CDR2 ANQGSEA. This CDR3 spans 12 amino acids. CDR3 in amino acids: CSVEPGTETQYF. Here the CDR3 DNA reads TGCAGCGTTGAGCCAGGGACAGAGACCCAGTACTTC.

The chain combines TRBV12-3 or TRBV12-4 with TRBJ1-2; 8 bases fit TRBD1. The trim removed 5 bases at V and 5 bases at J, leaving 10 bases unmatched. The CDR3 loop spans 15 amino acids. The CDR3 sequence is CASSPSTGGSYGYTF. In nucleotides, the CDR3 is TGTGCCAGCAGTCCGTCTACAGGGGGAAGTTATGGCTACACCTTC.

Many counts were recorded for this clonotype. The chain combines TRBV5-6 with TRBJ1-2, with no clear D. The CDR3 runs to 12 residues. The V end was cut by 4 bases, the J end by 8 bases, with 12 bases between. CDR1 and CDR2 (germline): SGHDT, YYEEEE. CDR3 loop: CASSTKTRGYTF. Written as DNA, the CDR3 is TGTGCCAGCAGCACTAAGACGAGGGGCTACACCTTC.

The CDR3 DNA reads as TGTGCTAGTGGTCGGACGGATCTTAACACCGGGGAGCTGTTTTTT. As protein: CASGRTDLNTGELFF. The chain recombines TRBV12-5 with TRBJ2-2, with no clear D. The CDR3 extends over 15 amino acids. The V gene lost 5 bases and the J gene lost 2 bases, with 12 bases spanning the gap. In germline, CDR1 is LGHNT, CDR2 FRNRAP. Together with reference TRBV12-5 and TRBJ2-2, the CDR3 gives the full variable domain: DARVTQTPRHKVTEMGQEVTMRCQPILGHNTVFWYRQTMMQGLELLAYFRNRAPLDDSGMPKDRFSAEMPDATLATLKIQPSEPRDSAVYFCASGRTDLNTGELFFGEGSRLTVL.

This clonotype was recorded many times. This chain uses TRBV2 with TRBJ1-5; D uncertain. The CDR3 runs 12 residues. Trimming left V 8 bases short and J 1 base short, with 6 bases between. The germline gives CDR1 SNHLY, CDR2 FYNNEI. The CDR3 sequence is CASHNSNQPQHF. The CDR3 DNA is TGTGCCAGCCACAACAGCAATCAGCCCCAGCATTTT.

This clonotype was recorded many times. The gene calls are TRBV20-1 and TRBJ2-2; a possible D gene is TRBD2 (5 bases). Between the trimmed V and J ends, which lost 4 bases and 3 bases, there was a span of 15 bases. Looked up from germline, CDR1 is DFQATT and CDR2 is SNEGSKA (reference sequence). The CDR3 runs to 15 residues. The CDR3 DNA reads TGCAGTGCTACCCGCGGAGGAAGGGACACCGGGGAGCTGTTTTTT. Amino acids: CSATRGGRDTGELFF.

The chain recombines TRBV28 with TRBJ2-5, with D perhaps being TRBD1 or TRBD2 (5 bases each). Trimming took 5 bases from V and 7 from J, leaving 8 bases between them. Germline V lookup: CDR1 MDHEN, CDR2 SYDVKM. The CDR3 extends over 11 amino acids. CDR3 protein: CASSGDGTQYF. The CDR3 DNA is TGTGCCAGCAGTGGGGACGGGACCCAGTACTTC.

V and J are TRBV12-3 or TRBV12-4 and TRBJ2-2, with 8 nucleotides matching TRBD2. Trimming cost V 6 bases and J 4 bases; bases outside gene matches: 7. The CDR3 contains 15 residues. The CDR3 is CASRIGRAVTGELFF. The CDR3 DNA reads as TGTGCCAGCAGGATCGGGAGGGCCGTCACCGGGGAGCTGTTTTTT.

In its sample, this clonotype was seen many times. The V gene is TRBV6-1, the J gene TRBJ2-5; tentatively, D is TRBD1 (6 bases). Between the trimmed V and J ends, which lost 7 bases and 0 bases, there was a span of 18 bases. The CDR3 covers 16 residues. Germline CDR1 is MNHNS and CDR2 is SASEGT. CDR3: CASTPGPGVYQETQYF. The CDR3 DNA reads as TGTGCCAGCACCCCGGGACCAGGGGTGTACCAAGAGACCCAGTACTTC.

This clonotype was detected only a few times. CDR3 coding DNA: TGTGCCAGCAGTGCCCCCGGACGGAGTTATAATTCACCCCTCCACTTT. This translates into CASSAPGRSYNSPLHF. This chain joins TRBV6-1 and TRBJ1-6; D uncertain. Germline CDR1 and CDR2: MNHNS and SASEGT. The germline V and J ends were trimmed by 4 bases and 4 bases, with 14 bases remaining between them. The CDR3 is 16 residues long.

CDR3 sequence: CASSPGRSYGNQPQHF. The CDR3 nucleotides are TGCGCCAGCAGCCCCGGCAGGTCCTATGGCAATCAGCCCCAGCATTTT. This chain connects TRBV4-1 to TRBJ1-5, with D uncertain. V shed 4 bases and J shed 2 bases, with 15 bases lying between them. The germline V gene encodes CDR1 MGHRA and CDR2 YSYEKL. The CDR3 has 16 amino acids.

This clonotype was seen repeatedly, ten times or more. The chain joins TRBV12-3 or TRBV12-4 to TRBJ2-5; the D is unclear. Trimming shortened V by 1 base and J by 2 bases, and 5 bases separated the two germline ends. The CDR3 is 13 residues long. DNA for the CDR3: TGTGCCAGCAGTTTAGTTGTACAAGAGACCCAGTACTTC. Protein sequence: CASSLVVQETQYF.

This clonotype was counted ten times or more. The V and J genes are TRBV20-1 and TRBJ2-7; 9 bases agree with TRBD1. V lost 6 bases and J lost 7; bases outside the gene matches: 7. Per germline, CDR1 DFQATT and CDR2 SNEGSKA (reference sequence). The CDR3 consists of 12 residues. This chain's CDR3 is CSALQGAGEQYF. The CDR3 nucleotides are TGCAGTGCCCTACAGGGGGCAGGGGAGCAGTACTTC.

In this sample, this clonotype turned up many times. The rearrangement links TRBV29-1 to TRBJ2-7, with a weak D call TRBD2 (6 bases). Germline assignment: CDR1 SQVTM and CDR2 ANQGSEA. The CDR3 has 11 residues. Trimming cost V 3 bases and J 6 bases, with 9 bases left between them. CDR3 nucleotide sequence: TGCAGCGTTGACACGGGGGTCGAGCAGTACTTC. Amino acid sequence: CSVDTGVEQYF.

This chain joins TRBV15 and TRBJ2-7; a possible D gene is TRBD2 (6 bases). The V gene lost 0 bases and the J gene lost 4 bases, with 10 bases spanning the gap. The CDR3 has 14 amino acids. Germline lookup yields CDR1 LNHNV and CDR2 YYDKDF (reference sequence). This chain's CDR3 is CATSREGGAYEQYF. The CDR3 DNA reads as TGTGCCACCAGCAGAGAGGGGGGAGCATACGAGCAGTACTTC. The complete variable domain, with remaining parts taken from reference TRBV15 and TRBJ2-7, reads DAMVIQNPRYQVTQFGKPVTLSCSQTLNHNVMYWYQQKSSQAPKLLFHYYDKDFNNEADTPDNFQSRRPNTSFCFLDIRSPGLGDTAMYLCATSREGGAYEQYFGPGTRLTVT.

This clonotype came up many times. The chain links TRBV12-3 or TRBV12-4 to TRBJ1-1, with D possibly TRBD1 on 6 matching bases. Trimming took 3 bases from V and 1 from J, leaving 9 bases between them. The CDR3 extends over 14 amino acids. The CDR3 loop reads CASSFRQENTEAFF. The CDR3 nucleotides are TGTGCCAGCAGTTTCCGACAGGAGAACACTGAAGCTTTCTTT.

This clonotype was recorded many times. This chain links TRBV12-3 or TRBV12-4 with TRBJ1-5, with TRBD1 matching 7 bases. The ends lost 6 bases at V and 3 bases at J; junction bases unmatched: 8. This CDR3 is built from 15 residues. Here the CDR3 reads CASSQRQGDNQPQHF. The CDR3 DNA follows: TGTGCCAGCAGCCAGAGACAGGGAGACAATCAGCCCCAGCATTTT.

Ten or more counts support this clonotype. V gene TRBV3-1 combines with J gene TRBJ1-5; D not resolved. Looked up from germline, CDR1 is LGHDT and CDR2 is YNNKEL (reference sequence). There are 14 residues in the CDR3. Trimming removed 4 bases from V and 5 bases from J, with 12 bases in between. This chain's CDR3 is CASSLLLGDQPQHF. As DNA, the CDR3 is TGTGCCAGCAGCCTACTTCTCGGCGATCAGCCCCAGCATTTT.